A single sample is the source of the 9 T cell receptor beta chains below, sequenced in a study of cytomegalovirus exposure and HLA in healthy donors. With 60 Vbeta and 13 Jbeta primers, the PCR was carried out. TCRdb keeps only in-frame clones here, not all; method: immunoSEQ multiplex PCR. The sample records over 75,000 clones, over 75% being singletons. Sample: PBMCs. The origin of the receptors is a female donor in good health and CMV-seronegative.

The chain is built from TRBV5-1 and TRBJ2-7; D possibly corresponds to TRBD1 (5 bases). The V gene lost 0 bases and the J gene lost 2 bases, with 15 bases spanning the gap. The CDR3 runs 16 residues. From germline, CDR1 is SGHRS and CDR2 YFSETQ. CDR3 amino acids: CASSLVQASNTYEQYF. The CDR3, as DNA: TGCGCCAGCAGCTTGGTACAGGCGTCAAATACCTACGAGCAGTACTTC.

This sequence joins TRBV20-1 and TRBJ1-2; tentatively, D is TRBD1 (5 bases). The CDR3 is made up of 11 amino acids. Germline V gene sequence: CDR1 DFQATT, CDR2 SNEGSKA (reference sequence). The CDR3 DNA sequence: TGCACCCCCGGGGGTCGGTATGGCTACACCTTC. This gives the protein CTPGGRYGYTF.

In its sample, this clone was seen once. The chain links TRBV30 to TRBJ1-1; 7 nucleotides line up with TRBD1. Looked up from germline, CDR1 is GTSNPN and CDR2 is SVGIG (reference sequence). Trimming cost V 2 bases and J 1 base; bases outside gene matches: 7. This CDR3 is built from 15 residues. CDR3 coding DNA: TGTGCCTGGAGTTCTTGGGGACAGCAGAACACTGAAGCTTTCTTT. Encoded protein: CAWSSWGQQNTEAFF.

This clone was seen just once. Other DNA sequences within the sample encode an identical CDR3. The chain is built from TRBV28 and TRBJ1-2; D is perhaps TRBD1 (5 bases). Germline assignment: CDR1 MDHEN and CDR2 SYDVKM. CDR3 length equals 12 residues. V shed 2 bases and J shed 5 bases, with 6 bases lying between them. The CDR3 loop is CASSLQGYGYTF. CDR3 DNA: TGTGCCAGCAGTTTACAGGGATATGGCTACACCTTC.

V is TRBV10-2 and J is TRBJ2-7; no clear D gene. Trimming stripped 3 bases from V and 0 bases from J, with 6 bases between. CDR1 is WSHSY and CDR2 is SAAADI in the germline V gene. This CDR3 has 13 residues. The CDR3 here is CASSDRSSYEQYF. CDR3 DNA: TGCGCCAGCAGTGATCGCAGCTCCTACGAGCAGTACTTC.

The rearrangement links TRBV10-3 to TRBJ1-1; 8 nucleotides match TRBD1. The V gene end was trimmed by 5 bases and the J gene end by 5 bases; junction bases not matched to a gene: 4. CDR1 ENHRY and CDR2 SYGVKD come from the germline V gene. This CDR3 region has 13 residues. For the CDR3, the DNA is TGTGCCATCAGTCAGCGGACAGGGACTGAAGCTTTCTTT. Amino acid sequence: CAISQRTGTEAFF.

The J gene is TRBJ1-4, the V gene TRBV5-1; 7 nucleotides agree with TRBD1. From germline, CDR1 is SGHRS and CDR2 YFSETQ. The CDR3 is made up of 15 amino acids. Trimming removed 0 bases from V and 8 bases from J; junction bases left unmatched: 7. CDR3 sequence (DNA): TGCGCCAGCAGCTTGGGGAGGCAGGGGGAAGAAAAACTGTTTTTT. Protein: CASSLGRQGEEKLFF.

The chain carries TRBV2 and TRBJ2-7; possible D gene TRBD2, 6 bases. Germline CDR1 is SNHLY and CDR2 is FYNNEI. The V end was cut by 4 bases, the J end by 9 bases, with 16 bases between. The CDR3 consists of 13 residues. The CDR3 protein is CASSGGARMVQYF. The CDR3 coding sequence is TGTGCCAGCAGTGGCGGGGCCAGAATGGTGCAGTACTTC. Full variable domain (missing parts from reference TRBV2 and TRBJ2-7): EPEVTQTPSHQVTQMGQEVILRCVPISNHLYFYWYRQILGQKVEFLVSFYNNEISEKSEIFDDQFSVERPDGSNFTLKIRSTKLEDSAMYFCASSGGARMVQYFGPGTRLTVT.

A single count supports this clone. This chain connects TRBV4-3 to TRBJ2-5, with TRBD2 matching over 7 bases. CDR1 and CDR2 (germline): LGHNA, YSLEER. This CDR3 is 16 amino acids long. The V segment lost 0 bases and the J segment 2 bases; nucleotides outside the gene matches: 6. CDR3 loop: CASSQDPAGTQETQYF. CDR3 nucleotide sequence: TGCGCCAGCAGCCAAGATCCAGCGGGGACTCAAGAGACCCAGTACTTC.